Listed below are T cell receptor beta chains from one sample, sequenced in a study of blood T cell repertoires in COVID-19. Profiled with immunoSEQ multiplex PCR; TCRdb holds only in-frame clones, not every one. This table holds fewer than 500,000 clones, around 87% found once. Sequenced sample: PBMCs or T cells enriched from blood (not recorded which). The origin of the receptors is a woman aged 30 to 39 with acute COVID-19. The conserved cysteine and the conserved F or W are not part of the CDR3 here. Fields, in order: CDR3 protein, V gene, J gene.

AWSVLDGKNTEAF	TRBV30	TRBJ1-1
ASSAGTGRNQPQH	TRBV2	TRBJ1-5
ASSEGATESSPLH	TRBV6-1	TRBJ1-6
AWSVRVGAPRDTQY	TRBV30	TRBJ2-3
ASSHTDRVQPQH	TRBV3-1/TRBV3-2	TRBJ1-5
ASSEGGGNTEAF	TRBV10-1	TRBJ1-1
ASSLTEGTGQF	TRBV7-2	TRBJ2-1
ASSVIAGGGRETQY	TRBV6-1	TRBJ2-5
SASVGPQPGGYT	TRBV20-1	TRBJ1-2
ATSDSGQGARSYEQY	TRBV24-1	TRBJ2-7
ASRTLQGGYTEAF	TRBV6-5	TRBJ1-1
ASSSDRGLYEQY	TRBV5-6	TRBJ2-7
ASSSNRGHQETQY	TRBV7-8	TRBJ2-5
ASSVTGGEKLF	TRBV7-2	TRBJ1-4
ASSFSRGVTGELF	TRBV7-2	TRBJ2-2
ASSHLTAPDSYSNQPQH	TRBV23-1	TRBJ1-5
ATSDPRGSLYGYT	TRBV24-1	TRBJ1-2
ASSQGQPGNTIY	TRBV4-1	TRBJ1-3
ASSLGGERYTEAF	TRBV7-9	TRBJ1-1
ASSPQAGETQY	TRBV4-2	TRBJ2-5
AWSDSNRHYSNQPQH	TRBV30	TRBJ1-5
ASSPLVWGDNEQF	TRBV7-9	TRBJ2-1
ASSTGRFRPTYEQY	TRBV9	TRBJ2-7
ASSVVSGGDTEAF	TRBV9	TRBJ1-1
ASSYGGVNTEAF	TRBV6-5	TRBJ1-1
ASSLGVRGLFNSPLH	TRBV7-8	TRBJ1-6
ASSQGGAGDGYT	TRBV3-1/TRBV3-2	TRBJ1-2
ASGLVQTPEAF	TRBV12-5	TRBJ1-1
ASSIRGETQY	TRBV19	TRBJ2-5
ASSPNRTLRRGELF	TRBV11-2	TRBJ2-2
ASSRGSLSTDTQY	TRBV19	TRBJ2-3
ASSLGSGGANYNEQF	TRBV28	TRBJ2-1
ASSFVTNNEQF	TRBV12-3/TRBV12-4	TRBJ2-1
ASSFLTGNEAF	TRBV19	TRBJ1-1
ASSQGGGSEQY	TRBV9	TRBJ2-7
ASSWGQGINTGELF	TRBV19	TRBJ2-2
ASRFPGQGLSYEQY	TRBV12-2	TRBJ2-7
SVERSGGNSYEQY	TRBV29-1	TRBJ2-7
ASSLARDVYEQY	TRBV7-2	TRBJ2-7
ASSLSGYEKLF	TRBV5-1	TRBJ1-4
ASSPGTGEDTQY	TRBV5-1	TRBJ2-3
ASSQDILWTGTVSNQPQH	TRBV4-1	TRBJ1-5
SATLPDYGYT	TRBV29-1	TRBJ1-2
ASSLYTTDTEAF	TRBV5-5	TRBJ1-1
ASSSRDMGKLNEKLF	TRBV7-9	TRBJ1-4
ASSYGTGVSETQY	TRBV5-1	TRBJ2-5
ASSQDLQGLRNEQF	TRBV4-2	TRBJ2-1
ASSLSGQRGNYGYT	TRBV5-6	TRBJ1-2
ASSIQGDGQPQH	TRBV19	TRBJ1-5
ASSQPLRGWSGNTIY	TRBV4-1	TRBJ1-3
ASSLTGAPHNEQF	TRBV5-5	TRBJ2-1
ASSELGGLQPQH	TRBV25-1	TRBJ1-5
ASSLVGVSYGYT	TRBV5-4	TRBJ1-2
ASRALAGVNNEQF	TRBV5-1	TRBJ2-1
ASSLMGQGHYGYT	TRBV7-2	TRBJ1-2
ASRIIAGVADTQY	TRBV7-2	TRBJ2-3
ASSRTPYNEQF	TRBV10-2	TRBJ2-1